These 10 T cell receptor beta chains came from one sample sequenced in a study of T cells in women clearing cervical HPV infection. Some clones are missing from TCRdb's copy, which holds only in-frame ones; the method was immunoSEQ multiplex PCR. The sample includes some 32,000 clones. Sequencing input: blood buffy coat. Receptors were obtained from a woman aged 18-70 years with a cervical HPV16 infection that either progressed to CIN3+ or cleared (not recorded which).

A word on this clone: The read finishes 3 residues shy of the CDR3 end, and the germline J gene is used to complete it. The rearrangement uses TRBV29-1 and TRBJ2-5, with TRBD2 matching 15 bases. Unmatched junction bases numbered 6, after V lost 2 bases and J lost 5 bases. CDR3 length: 16 residues. The germline V gene has CDR1 SQVTM and CDR2 ANQGSEA. CDR3 region: CSVERTSGGAVETQYF. Incomplete CDR3 DNA: TGCAGCGTTGAACGGACTAGCGGGGGGGCCGTCGAGACC. Full variable domain (remainder filled in from reference TRBV29-1 and TRBJ2-5): SAVISQKPSRDICQRGTSLTIQCQVDSQVTMMFWYRQQPGQSLTLIATANQGSEATYESGFVIDKFPISRPNLTFSTLTVSNMSPEDSSIYLCSVERTSGGAVETQYFGPGTRLLVL.

Partial CDR3 DNA: TGTGCCAGCAGCAAAAATCGGGACAGGGGTAACGAG. Translating it yields CASSKNRDRGNE. The entire CDR3 protein reads CASSKNRDRGNEQYF. This chain uses TRBV12-3 or TRBV12-4 with TRBJ2-7; 10 nucleotides align to TRBD1. The read terminates 3 residues before the CDR3 end, so the remaining end is supplied by the germline J gene. The CDR3 contains 15 residues. V shed 6 bases and J 5 bases; nucleotides not matched to a gene: 10.

To note about this clone: The CDR3 end falls 3 residues outside the read, so it is completed with the germline J gene. This sequence joins TRBV7-2 and TRBJ2-2; D not certain. The V gene lost 5 bases and the J gene lost 7 bases, with 8 bases spanning the gap. Germline V gene lookup returns CDR1 SGHTA and CDR2 FQGNSA. CDR3 length: 12 amino acids. CDR3 DNA, as far as it was read: TGTGCCAGCAGCCCAGTCCTCGGGGAG. This sequence encodes CASSPVLGE. Given in full, the CDR3 is CASSPVLGELFF.

Remarks on this clone: The DNA ends 3 residues before the CDR3 does, and the rest of the CDR3 is filled in from the germline J gene. The V and J genes are TRBV29-1 and TRBJ2-7; 7 nucleotides match TRBD1. Trimming cost V 3 bases and J 0 bases; bases outside gene matches: 5. The germline V gene encodes CDR1 SQVTM and CDR2 ANQGSEA. CDR3 size: 14 residues. The sequenced part of the CDR3 DNA is TGCAGCGTTGAGACCAACAGGGGCTCCTACGAG. This codes for CSVETNRGSYE. The full CDR3 reads CSVETNRGSYEQYF.

Turning to this clone: The CDR3 goes on 3 residues after the read ends, and that part is filled in from the germline J gene. The chain employs TRBV7-3 and TRBJ2-5; D might be TRBD1 (5 bases). This CDR3 is built from 13 residues. In germline, CDR1 is SGHTA, CDR2 FQGTGA. V was shortened by 3 bases and J by 5 bases, with 10 bases between the two germline ends. CDR3 region: CASSFTGVETQYF. CDR3 DNA, as far as it was read: TGTGCCAGCAGCTTCACAGGCGTGGAGACC.

Considering frequency, this clone is medium-sized. With the read ending 3 residues before the CDR3 end, the germline J gene is used to fill in that end. The chain couples TRBV14 to TRBJ2-4; 9 bases map to TRBD1. The V and J ends lost 3 bases and 8 bases, in that order; junction bases with no gene match: 5. Germline assignment: CDR1 SGHDN and CDR2 FVKESK. The CDR3 is 14 amino acids. The chain's CDR3 is CASSHTGGADIQYF. CDR3 DNA, as far as it was read: TGTGCCAGCAGCCACACAGGGGGCGCGGACATT.

As to this clone: The sequenced fragment ends 3 residues before the CDR3 boundary, so the rest is inferred from the germline J gene. V is TRBV7-3 and J is TRBJ2-6; 8 nucleotides match TRBD1. The germline V gene has CDR1 SGHTA and CDR2 FQGTGA. J lost 2 bases, V lost 3 bases, and 3 bases had no gene match. This CDR3 is built from 16 residues. The CDR3 bases that were read are TGTGCCAGCAGCTTGCGCAGGGGGCCTGGGGCCAACGTC. Its translation: CASSLRRGPGANV. The entire CDR3 reads CASSLRRGPGANVLTF.

CDR3 region: CAWSGTVSYDYTF. Partial CDR3 DNA: TGTGCCTGGAGCGGGACAGTTTCCTACGAC. The genes are TRBV30 and TRBJ1-2; 7 nucleotides align to TRBD1. From the germline J gene comes the end of the CDR3, since the read stops 3 residues before it. The CDR3 is 13 residues long. CDR1 and CDR2 from the germline V gene are GTSNPN and SVGIG (reference sequence).

Details on this clone: The read comes to an end 3 residues before the CDR3 does, leaving the germline J gene to fill in the end. The rearrangement uses TRBV18 and TRBJ1-2; D uncertain. The CDR3 is 13 amino acids. From germline, CDR1 is KGHSH and CDR2 LQKENI. V was trimmed by 2 bases and J by 4 bases, leaving 8 bases between them. The CDR3 DNA, read in part, is TGTGCCAGCTCACCAAGGTCCAGCTATGGC. Residues: CASSPRSSYG. The full CDR3 sequence reads CASSPRSSYGYTF.

About this clone itself: The read comes to an end 3 residues before the CDR3 does, leaving the germline J gene to fill in the end. The chain has TRBV23-1 and TRBJ1-6, with a weak D call TRBD1 (5 bases). TRBV23-1 is identified as an open reading frame with a role that is uncertain. The CDR3 totals 17 residues. Trimming left V 0 bases short and J 7 bases short, with 16 bases between. The covered CDR3 bases are TGCGCCAGCAGTCAATCGGGGCTAACCTACCGCAATTCACCC. Amino acids: CASSQSGLTYRNSP. The CDR3 reads in full as CASSQSGLTYRNSPLHF.